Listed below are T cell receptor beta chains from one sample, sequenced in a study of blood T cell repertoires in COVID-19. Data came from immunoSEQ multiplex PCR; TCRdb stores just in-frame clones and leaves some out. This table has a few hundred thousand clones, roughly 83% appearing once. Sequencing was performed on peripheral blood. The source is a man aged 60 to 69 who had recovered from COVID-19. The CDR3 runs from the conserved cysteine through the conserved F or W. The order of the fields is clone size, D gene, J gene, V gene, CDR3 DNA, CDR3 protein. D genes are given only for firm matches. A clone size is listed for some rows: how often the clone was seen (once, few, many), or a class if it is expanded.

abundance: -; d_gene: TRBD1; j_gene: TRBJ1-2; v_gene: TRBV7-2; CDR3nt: TGTGCCAGCAGCGCCGGACAGGGGAGTCGCTACACCTTC; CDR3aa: CASSAGQGSRYTF
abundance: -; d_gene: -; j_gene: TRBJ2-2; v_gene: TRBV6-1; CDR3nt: TGTGCCAGCAGTGAAGCCGTCCTTAACACCGGGGAGCTGTTTTTT; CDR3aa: CASSEAVLNTGELFF
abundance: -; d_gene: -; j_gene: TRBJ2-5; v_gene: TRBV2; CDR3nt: TGTGCCAGCATGGACCACGGGAATCGGGAGACCCAGTACTTC; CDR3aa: CASMDHGNRETQYF
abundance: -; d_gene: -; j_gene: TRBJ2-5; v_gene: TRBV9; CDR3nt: TGTGCCAGCAGCGTAACCGAGCCGCCGGGGGAGACCCAGTACTTC; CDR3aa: CASSVTEPPGETQYF
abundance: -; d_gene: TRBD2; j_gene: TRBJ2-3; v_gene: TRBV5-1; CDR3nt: TGCGCCAGCAGCTTGGCTAGCGGGGGGAGCACAGATACGCAGTATTTT; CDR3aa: CASSLASGGSTDTQYF
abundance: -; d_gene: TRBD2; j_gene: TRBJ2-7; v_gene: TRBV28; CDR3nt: TGTGCCAGTCTGGAGTTGGGGGGGTCCTCCTACGAGCAGTACTTC; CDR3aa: CASLELGGSSYEQYF
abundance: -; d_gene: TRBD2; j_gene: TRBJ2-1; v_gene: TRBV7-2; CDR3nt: TGTGCCAGCAGCTTAGCCGGGACTAGCGGGGTCAGGTTCTTC; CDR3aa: CASSLAGTSGVRFF
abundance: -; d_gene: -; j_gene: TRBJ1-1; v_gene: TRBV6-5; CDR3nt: TGTGCCAGCAGTTACTCGACGAGACAGGAAGCTTTCTTT; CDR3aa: CASSYSTRQEAFF
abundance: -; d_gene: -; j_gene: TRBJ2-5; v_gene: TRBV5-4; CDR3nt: TGTGCCAGCAGCTTGGCTGTAGGCCAGGGTGAAGAGACCCAGTACTTC; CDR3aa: CASSLAVGQGEETQYF
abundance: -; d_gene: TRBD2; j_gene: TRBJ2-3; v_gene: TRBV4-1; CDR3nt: TGCGCCAGCAGCCAAGCGCTAGCGGGAGGGCCAAGGAGAGATACGCAGTATTTT; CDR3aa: CASSQALAGGPRRDTQYF
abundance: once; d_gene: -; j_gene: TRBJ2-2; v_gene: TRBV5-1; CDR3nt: TGCGCCAGCAGCTCTTCGGGAACGTACACCGGGGAGCTGTTTTTT; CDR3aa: CASSSSGTYTGELFF
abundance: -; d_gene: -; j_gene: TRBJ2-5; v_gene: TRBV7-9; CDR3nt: TGTGCCAGCAGTCAAATCGAGGGTTTGGGGACCCAGTACTTC; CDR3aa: CASSQIEGLGTQYF
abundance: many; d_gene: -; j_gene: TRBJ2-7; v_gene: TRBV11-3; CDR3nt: TGTGCCAGCAGCCTTGGAGAACCTGGGGAGCAGTACTTC; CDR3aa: CASSLGEPGEQYF
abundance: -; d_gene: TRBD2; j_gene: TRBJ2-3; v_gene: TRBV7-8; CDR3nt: TGTGCCAGCAGCTTAGTACTAGCGCCTGTGCGCCCCCCAGATACGCAGTATTTT; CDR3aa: CASSLVLAPVRPPDTQYF
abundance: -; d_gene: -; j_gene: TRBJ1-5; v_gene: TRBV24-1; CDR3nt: TGTGCCACCAGTGATCCAACGACGACTGACGGCCATAGCAATCAGCCCCAGCATTTT; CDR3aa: CATSDPTTTDGHSNQPQHF
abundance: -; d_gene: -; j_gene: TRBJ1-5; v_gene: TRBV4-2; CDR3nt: TGTGCCAGCAGCCAAGACAGGGTTCAGCCCCAGCATTTT; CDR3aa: CASSQDRVQPQHF
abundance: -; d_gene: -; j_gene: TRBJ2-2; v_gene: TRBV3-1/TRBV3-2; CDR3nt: TGTGCCAGCAGCCAAGTGACAATCGGCACCGGGGAGCTGTTTTTT; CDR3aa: CASSQVTIGTGELFF
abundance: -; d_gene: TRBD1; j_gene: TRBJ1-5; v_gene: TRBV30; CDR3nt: TGTGCCTGGAGTGCCTCCCGGACAGGGTATAGCAATCAGCCCCAGCATTTT; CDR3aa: CAWSASRTGYSNQPQHF
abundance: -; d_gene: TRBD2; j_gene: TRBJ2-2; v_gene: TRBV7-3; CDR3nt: TGTGCCAGCAGCCCAGCGGGGGGGCCTTCCGGGGAGCTGTTTTTT; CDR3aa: CASSPAGGPSGELFF
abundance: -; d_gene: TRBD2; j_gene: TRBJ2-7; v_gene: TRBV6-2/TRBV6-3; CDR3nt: TGTGCCAGCAGTTCCGGCACTAGCGGGGGTCCAACCCGTTACACCTACGAGCAGTACTTC; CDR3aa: CASSSGTSGGPTRYTYEQYF
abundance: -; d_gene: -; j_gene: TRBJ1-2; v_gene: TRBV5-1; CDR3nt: TGCGCCAGCAGCTTGGGTTGGGGCAACTATGGCTACACCTTC; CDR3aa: CASSLGWGNYGYTF
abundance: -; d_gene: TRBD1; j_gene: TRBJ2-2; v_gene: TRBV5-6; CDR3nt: TGTGCCAGCAGCGGACGGGACAGGGGGTTGTACACCGGGGAGCTGTTTTTT; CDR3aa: CASSGRDRGLYTGELFF
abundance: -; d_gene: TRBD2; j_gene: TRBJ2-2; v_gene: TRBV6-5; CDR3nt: TGTGCCAGCAGTTACCCCAGCGGGGGGGGAATCGGGGAGCTGTTTTTT; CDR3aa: CASSYPSGGGIGELFF
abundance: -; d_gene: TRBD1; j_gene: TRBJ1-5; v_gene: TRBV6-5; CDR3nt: TGTGCCAGCAGGGGGGACAGGGCTAATCAGCCCCAGCATTTT; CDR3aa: CASRGDRANQPQHF
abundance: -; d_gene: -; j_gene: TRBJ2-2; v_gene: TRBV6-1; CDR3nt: TGTGCCAGCAGTGAAGCTTCCGGGAAAGTGGAGCTGTTTTTT; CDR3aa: CASSEASGKVELFF
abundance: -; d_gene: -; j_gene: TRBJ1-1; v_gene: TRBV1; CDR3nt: TGCACCAGCAGCCAAGCTTCAATCCCGGCACAGGACCTAAACTTCATGAACACTGAAGCTTTCTTT; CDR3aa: CTSSQASIPAQDLNFMNTEAFF
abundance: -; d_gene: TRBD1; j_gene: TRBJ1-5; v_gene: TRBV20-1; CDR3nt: TGCAGTGCTAGTACATATGGACAGGGAACGAGCCAGCCCCAGCATTTT; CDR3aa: CSASTYGQGTSQPQHF
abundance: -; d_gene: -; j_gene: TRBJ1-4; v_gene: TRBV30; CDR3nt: TGTGCCTGGAAAAGCGGTATGGGGGCAAAACTGTTTTTT; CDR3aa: CAWKSGMGAKLFF
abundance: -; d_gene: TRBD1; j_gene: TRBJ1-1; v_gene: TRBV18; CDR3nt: TGTGCCAGCTCACTGCAGGGGGCCATAGGGAACACTGAAGCTTTCTTT; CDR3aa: CASSLQGAIGNTEAFF
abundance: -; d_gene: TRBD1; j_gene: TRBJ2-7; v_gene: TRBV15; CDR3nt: TGTGCCACCAGCAGAGTCCGGACAGGGGGTTCCTACGAGCAGTACTTC; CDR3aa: CATSRVRTGGSYEQYF